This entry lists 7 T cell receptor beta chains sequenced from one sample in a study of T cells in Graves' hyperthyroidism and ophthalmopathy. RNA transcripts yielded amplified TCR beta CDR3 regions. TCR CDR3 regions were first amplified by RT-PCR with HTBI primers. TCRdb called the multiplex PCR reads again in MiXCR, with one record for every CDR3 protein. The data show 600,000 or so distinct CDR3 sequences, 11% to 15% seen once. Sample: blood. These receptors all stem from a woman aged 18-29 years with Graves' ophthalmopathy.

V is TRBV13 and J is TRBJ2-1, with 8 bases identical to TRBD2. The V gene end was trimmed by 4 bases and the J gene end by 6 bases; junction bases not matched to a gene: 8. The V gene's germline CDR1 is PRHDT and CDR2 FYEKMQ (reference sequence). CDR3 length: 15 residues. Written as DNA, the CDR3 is TGTGCCAGCAGCTCCCCCGGGAGGGGTCTCAATGAGCAGTTCTTC. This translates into CASSSPGRGLNEQFF.

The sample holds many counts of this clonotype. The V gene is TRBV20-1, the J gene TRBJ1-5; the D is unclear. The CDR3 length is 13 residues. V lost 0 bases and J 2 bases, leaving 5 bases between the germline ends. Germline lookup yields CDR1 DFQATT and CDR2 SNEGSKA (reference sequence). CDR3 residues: CSAREAGNQPQHF. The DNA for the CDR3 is TGCAGTGCTAGAGAAGCCGGCAATCAGCCCCAGCATTTT.

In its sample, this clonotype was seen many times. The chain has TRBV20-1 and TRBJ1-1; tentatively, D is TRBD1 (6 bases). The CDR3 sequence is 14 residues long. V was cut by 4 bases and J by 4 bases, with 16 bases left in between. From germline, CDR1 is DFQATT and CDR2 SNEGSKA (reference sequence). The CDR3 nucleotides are TGCAGTGCTACCCGCGGGGGAGGGGGCACTGAAGCTTTCTTT. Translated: CSATRGGGGTEAFF.

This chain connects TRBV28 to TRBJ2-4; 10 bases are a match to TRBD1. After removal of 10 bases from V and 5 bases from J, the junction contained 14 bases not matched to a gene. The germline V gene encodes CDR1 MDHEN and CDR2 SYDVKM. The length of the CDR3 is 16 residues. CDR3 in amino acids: CATVPGQGSFENIQYF. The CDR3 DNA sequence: TGTGCCACCGTCCCGGGACAGGGGTCATTTGAAAACATTCAGTACTTC.

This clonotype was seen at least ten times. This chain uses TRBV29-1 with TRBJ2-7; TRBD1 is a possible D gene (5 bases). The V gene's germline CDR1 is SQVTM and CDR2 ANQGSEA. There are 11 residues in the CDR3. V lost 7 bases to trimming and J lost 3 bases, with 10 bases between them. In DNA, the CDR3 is TGCAGCGCCGGAAGGGGCTACGAGCAGTACTTC. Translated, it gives CSAGRGYEQYF.

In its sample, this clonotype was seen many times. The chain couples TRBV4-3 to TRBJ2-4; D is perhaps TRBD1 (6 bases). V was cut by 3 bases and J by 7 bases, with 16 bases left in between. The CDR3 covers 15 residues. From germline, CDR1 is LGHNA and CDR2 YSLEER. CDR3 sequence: CASSQARGMGNIQYF. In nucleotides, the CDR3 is TGCGCCAGCAGCCAGGCCAGGGGAATGGGGAACATTCAGTACTTC.

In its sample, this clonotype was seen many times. The CDR3 spells CAWTRTGNSYEQYF. Here the CDR3 DNA reads TGTGCCTGGACTCGGACAGGGAACTCCTACGAGCAGTACTTC. The gene calls are TRBV30 and TRBJ2-7, with 8 bases identical to TRBD1. Trimming at V came to 4 bases and at J to 0 bases, leaving 5 bases not matched to a gene. Germline V CDR1 and CDR2: GTSNPN, SVGIG (reference sequence). The CDR3 is made up of 14 amino acids.